Sequencing of this T cell receptor (beta chain) was carried out in a study of T cell changes during pregnancy in multiple sclerosis (dated by TCRdb to the late 2010s). With respect to the entire study: The study looked at changes in the T cell repertoire across pregnancy in women with multiple sclerosis.

In the germline V gene, CDR1 corresponds to SGHNT and CDR2 to YENEEA. Trimming leaves V shorter by 4 bases and J shorter by 9 bases, with the junction holding 11 bases beyond the gene matches. The CDR3 holds 16 amino acids from the cysteine to the phenylalanine. The kept DNA is CDR3 alone, 48 bases in frame from the first base. On this clone itself: The target of this receptor is not known. Base qualities are not recorded, but no much larger clone differs from it by a single base.

The library came from the immunoSEQ multiplex PCR assay. The immuneACCESS repertoire file appears here via TCRdb, limited to in-frame rearrangements. These files lack a portion of the clones; in checked studies, under half of the deficit traces to unresolved V genes, and the cause of the others is not known. Here the sample has about 55,000 clones; around 89% occur a single time. Jointly, the top ten make up 0.55% to 0.6% of the sample. This sequence originates from a female donor with multiple sclerosis, enrolled in a pregnancy study. The chain links TRBV11-3 with TRBJ1-6, with 8 middle bases fitting TRBD1. This specimen was CD4+ T cells from peripheral blood mononuclear cells, taken in the first trimester of pregnancy. The nucleotide sequence is TGTGCCAGCAGCTGGAGTCGAGGACAGGGTTCTTCACCCCTCCACTTT. It translates to CASSWSRGQGSSPLHF.